One sample yielded the 25 T cell receptor beta chains listed below, sequenced in a study of T cell changes during pregnancy in multiple sclerosis. Sequencing used immunoSEQ multiplex PCR; TCRdb keeps in-frame clones, though not all of them. The sample shows roughly 100,000 clones, 80% to 95% of them seen only once. This sample comprised peripheral blood, obtained in the second trimester of pregnancy. The receptor source for this set is a female donor with multiple sclerosis, enrolled in a pregnancy study.

The chain has TRBV2 and TRBJ1-3, with 9 bases that match TRBD1. The germline V gene encodes CDR1 SNHLY and CDR2 FYNNEI. With 4 bases clipped from V and 2 bases from J, the junction kept 0 bases outside the gene matches. The CDR3 is 14 residues long. CDR3 protein: CASSGDRAGNTIYF. In DNA, the CDR3 is TGTGCCAGCAGTGGGGACAGGGCTGGAAACACCATATATTTT.

This rearrangement joins TRBV4-1 to TRBJ2-5; possible D gene TRBD2, 6 bases. Germline CDR1 is MGHRA and CDR2 is YSYEKL. The CDR3 extends over 15 amino acids. V lost 0 bases, J lost 5 bases, and 13 bases lay in between. The CDR3: CASSQDAGLGETQYF. The CDR3 DNA is TGCGCCAGCAGCCAAGATGCGGGATTAGGGGAGACCCAGTACTTC.

The V call is TRBV11-3, the J call TRBJ1-5; D is unclear. The CDR3 loop spans 16 amino acids. Deletions cut 1 base from V and 0 bases from J, with 10 bases between. CDR1 is SGHNT, CDR2 YENEEA, per germline. CDR3 nucleotide sequence: TGTGCCAGCAGCTTAGGAGCATTGTATAGCAATCAGCCCCAGCATTTT. This gives the protein CASSLGALYSNQPQHF.

The chain links TRBV6-1 to TRBJ1-5; TRBD1 matches at 8 bases. Germline V CDR1 and CDR2: MNHNS, SASEGT. Unmatched junction bases numbered 6, after V lost 7 bases and J lost 4 bases. This CDR3 region has 14 residues. The DNA for the CDR3 is TGTGCCAGCATCCCGGGACAGGCAAATCAGCCCCAGCATTTT. Translation: CASIPGQANQPQHF.

The rearrangement joins TRBV5-1 to TRBJ1-2; possible D gene TRBD1, 6 bases. Trimming pared 4 bases from V and 3 bases from J, leaving 19 bases between. From germline, CDR1 is SGHRS and CDR2 YFSETQ. The CDR3 is 16 residues long. In DNA, the CDR3 is TGCGCCAGCAGCCTGGCAGGGGCGCAAGCCCACTATGGCTACACCTTC. This encodes CASSLAGAQAHYGYTF.

The chain employs TRBV6-5 and TRBJ1-5, with 7 bases lining up with TRBD1. V was clipped by 6 bases and J by 1 base; unmatched bases: 6. The CDR3 is 15 amino acids. Germline CDR1 MNHEY, CDR2 SVGAGI. The CDR3 protein is CASSRDRGSNQPQHF. CDR3 coding DNA: TGTGCCAGCAGCAGGGACAGAGGGAGCAATCAGCCCCAGCATTTT.

The gene calls are TRBV11-2 and TRBJ1-1, with TRBD1 matching over 9 bases. CDR1 and CDR2 (germline): SGHAT, FQNNGV. V trimming: 5 bases; J trimming: 5 bases; junction bases outside the gene matches: 3. The CDR3 consists of 13 residues. CDR3 amino acids: CASSVDRGTEAFF. CDR3 DNA: TGTGCCAGCAGCGTGGACAGGGGAACTGAAGCTTTCTTT.

CDR3 bases: TGTGCCAGCAGCGTAGAAGGGGGTCACACGGATACGCAGTATTTT. Protein: CASSVEGGHTDTQYF. This sequence joins TRBV9 and TRBJ2-3; D might be TRBD1 (6 bases). Germline CDR1 and CDR2: SGDLS and YYNGEE. With 0 bases removed from V and 6 bases from J, the gap between germline ends came to 14 bases. The CDR3 loop spans 15 amino acids.

The chain uses TRBV28 and TRBJ1-2; tentatively, D is TRBD1 (6 bases). Germline V gene lookup returns CDR1 MDHEN and CDR2 SYDVKM. V was clipped by 6 bases and J by 0 bases, with 17 bases between them. The CDR3 consists of 16 residues. The CDR3: CASRTRMDRANYGYTF. The CDR3 DNA is TGTGCCAGCAGAACCAGAATGGACAGAGCTAACTATGGCTACACCTTC.

The genes are TRBV6-5 and TRBJ2-3, with 7 bases fitting TRBD1. The V gene's germline CDR1 is MNHEY and CDR2 SVGAGI. The CDR3 spans 14 residues. V was clipped by 5 bases and J by 3 bases; unmatched bases: 5. As DNA, the CDR3 is TGTGCCAGCAGTCCGGACAGGCTGACAGATACGCAGTATTTT. This sequence encodes CASSPDRLTDTQYF.

The rearrangement uses TRBV6-1 and TRBJ1-5; 8 bases are shared with TRBD1. CDR1 is MNHNS and CDR2 is SASEGT in the germline V gene. This CDR3 spans 15 amino acids. Trimming removed 7 bases from V and 4 bases from J; junction bases left unmatched: 9. Here the CDR3 reads CASMVVRDRNQPQHF. The CDR3 DNA reads as TGTGCCAGCATGGTGGTCCGGGACAGGAATCAGCCCCAGCATTTT.

The CDR3 sequence is CSVEGGRSSGSYNEQFF. In DNA, the CDR3 is TGCAGCGTTGAAGGTGGGAGGTCTAGCGGGTCCTACAATGAGCAGTTCTTC. V and J are TRBV29-1 and TRBJ2-1; 8 positions agree with TRBD2. With V trimmed by 1 base and J by 1 base, 9 bases remained unmatched. Germline-derived CDR1 and CDR2 are SQVTM and ANQGSEA. CDR3 length: 17 amino acids.

The chain has TRBV6-6 and TRBJ1-1, with 8 bases lining up with TRBD1. Germline CDR1 reads MNHNY; CDR2 reads SVGAGI (reference sequence). This CDR3 comprises 14 residues. V shed 2 bases, J shed 1 base, and the junction held 0 bases outside the gene matches. Written as DNA, the CDR3 is TGTGCCAGCAGTTACACAGGGGGGAACACTGAAGCTTTCTTT. Its translation is CASSYTGGNTEAFF.

This rearrangement joins TRBV2 to TRBJ2-5; 7 bases line up with TRBD2. The CDR3 contains 13 residues. Per germline, CDR1 SNHLY and CDR2 FYNNEI. V lost 6 bases, J lost 5 bases, and 6 bases stayed unmatched. The CDR3 here is CASSGEGLETQYF. The DNA of the CDR3 is TGTGCCAGCAGCGGGGAGGGCCTGGAGACCCAGTACTTC.

The genes are TRBV25-1 and TRBJ2-3; 11 bases align to TRBD2. The CDR3 contains 15 residues. V dropped 8 bases and J dropped 4; count of bases not matched to a gene: 8. CDR1 is MGHDK and CDR2 is SYGVNS in the germline V gene. CDR3 region: CASGSFSGRADTQYF. The CDR3, as DNA: TGTGCCAGCGGCAGCTTTAGCGGGAGGGCAGATACGCAGTATTTT.

The CDR3: CASSPQGDPLYGSYTF. The CDR3 DNA reads TGTGCCAGTAGCCCACAGGGGGACCCCCTCTATGGCAGCTACACCTTC. The chain joins TRBV19 to TRBJ1-2, with 8 positions matching TRBD1. Trimming removed 6 bases from V and 9 bases from J; junction bases left unmatched: 18. CDR3 length: 16 residues. Germline loops: CDR1 LNHDA, CDR2 SQIVND (reference sequence).

The chain employs TRBV5-6 and TRBJ2-7, with 11 bases that match TRBD1. Per the germline V gene, CDR1 is SGHDT and CDR2 is YYEEEE. The trim removed 3 bases at V and 7 bases at J, leaving 3 bases unmatched. The CDR3 totals 13 residues. The CDR3 here is CASSWDRGEEQYF. The CDR3 DNA is TGTGCCAGCAGCTGGGACAGGGGGGAGGAGCAGTACTTC.

This clone was detected once. The rearrangement joins TRBV6-4 to TRBJ2-1; 10 bases align to TRBD2. The CDR3 extends over 17 amino acids. Germline V gene lookup returns CDR1 MRHNA and CDR2 SNTAGT. V was clipped by 0 bases and J by 8 bases; unmatched bases: 10. CDR3 bases: TGTGCCAGCAGTGACTCTTTCATGGCTAGCGGGAGTGATGAGCAGTTCTTC. As protein: CASSDSFMASGSDEQFF.

V is TRBV6-1 and J is TRBJ2-5, with D possibly matching TRBD1 (5 bases). In germline, CDR1 is MNHNS, CDR2 SASEGT. The CDR3 length is 14 residues. V shed 2 bases and J shed 5 bases, with 12 bases lying between them. CDR3 coding DNA: TGTGCCAGCAGTGAAAGGTGGGCAGGGGAGACCCAGTACTTC. Its protein product is CASSERWAGETQYF.

The J gene is TRBJ2-1, the V gene TRBV4-3, with a possible D match to TRBD1 (5 bases). The CDR3 totals 13 residues. Trimming pared 2 bases from V and 8 bases from J, leaving 10 bases between. Germline assignment: CDR1 LGHNA and CDR2 YSLEER. The CDR3 region is CASSQTRVDEQFF. The CDR3 nucleotides are TGCGCCAGCAGCCAAACCAGGGTAGATGAGCAGTTCTTC.

This clone was seen once. V and J are TRBV4-3 and TRBJ1-1; 7 bases line up with TRBD1. V shed 4 bases, J shed 1 base, and the junction held 9 bases outside the gene matches. This CDR3 is 16 amino acids long. Germline-derived CDR1 and CDR2 are LGHNA and YSLEER. The CDR3 loop is CASSLETPGGNTEAFF. The CDR3 DNA reads TGCGCCAGCAGCCTAGAGACTCCAGGGGGGAACACTGAAGCTTTCTTT.

The CDR3 here is CASSLGGQSGPNYGYTF. The CDR3 bases are TGTGCCAGCAGCTTAGGCGGACAGTCAGGCCCTAACTATGGCTACACCTTC. This chain connects TRBV7-2 to TRBJ1-2; D is possibly TRBD1 (6 bases). Trimming cost V 1 base and J 0 bases, with 15 bases left between them. The CDR3 loop spans 17 amino acids. Germline V lookup: CDR1 SGHTA, CDR2 FQGNSA. The full variable domain, its missing parts supplied by reference TRBV7-2 and TRBJ1-2, is GAGVSQSPSNKVTEKGKDVELRCDPISGHTALYWYRQSLGQGLEFLIYFQGNSAPDKSGLPSDRFSAERTGGSVSTLTIQRTQQEDSAVYLCASSLGGQSGPNYGYTFGSGTRLTVV.

The chain joins TRBV27 to TRBJ2-7, with a weak D call TRBD1 (6 bases). The CDR3 length is 13 residues. Germline V CDR1 and CDR2: MNHEY, SMNVEV (reference sequence). V was shortened by 7 bases and J by 2 bases, with 12 bases between the two germline ends. This chain's CDR3 is CASKMTGPYEQYF. In DNA, the CDR3 is TGTGCCAGCAAGATGACAGGCCCCTACGAGCAGTACTTC.

This chain joins TRBV28 and TRBJ2-7; a possible D gene is TRBD2 (5 bases). The CDR3 loop spans 11 amino acids. The ends were cut back, 6 bases at V and 4 bases at J, with 7 bases in the middle. Germline V CDR1 and CDR2: MDHEN, SYDVKM. The CDR3 region has the DNA TGTGCCAGCAGAGCGGTATACGAGCAGTACTTC. Its translation: CASRAVYEQYF. The entire variable domain, with the rest obtained from reference TRBV28 and TRBJ2-7, is as follows: DVKVTQSSRYLVKRTGEKVFLECVQDMDHENMFWYRQDPGLGLRLIYFSYDVKMKEKGDIPEGYSVSREKKERFSLILESASTNQTSMYLCASRAVYEQYFGPGTRLTVT.

The chain recombines TRBV19 with TRBJ2-3, with 12 bases lining up with TRBD2. The CDR3 loop spans 15 amino acids. The germline V gene has CDR1 LNHDA and CDR2 SQIVND (reference sequence). The V and J ends lost 7 bases and 7 bases, in that order; junction bases with no gene match: 9. The CDR3 DNA reads as TGTGCCAGTATAGAGACTAGCGGGAGTGTTAATACGCAGTATTTT. This encodes CASIETSGSVNTQYF. Full variable domain (remainder filled in from reference TRBV19 and TRBJ2-3): DGGITQSPKYLFRKEGQNVTLSCEQNLNHDAMYWYRQDPGQGLRLIYYSQIVNDFQKGDIAEGYSVSREKKESFPLTVTSAQKNPTAFYLCASIETSGSVNTQYFGPGTRLTVL.